This T cell receptor beta chain is drawn from a study of T cell responses to AZD1222 COVID-19 vaccine. Regarding this clone: The antigen is not known.

Regarding the study as a whole: At baseline, just five to seven AZD1222 recipients tested seropositive. The sample set comprised mostly white British donors with more females, and clonal diversity was possibly underestimated.

Method: immunoSEQ multiplex PCR; TCRdb's copy keeps in-frame clones and lacks some. Among 45,000 to 60,000 clones listed, about 85% were seen once. This CDR3 contains 17 residues. The V gene's germline CDR1 is SGHRS and CDR2 YFSETQ. The V segment lost 2 bases and the J segment 10 bases; nucleotides outside the gene matches: 14. The chain has TRBV5-1 and TRBJ1-6; TRBD1 matches 8 bases. Sequenced here: peripheral blood, sampled on day 0 of AZD1222 vaccination. This TCR was recovered from an adult in good health. The CDR3 protein is CASSLNPGTGGASPLHF. Written as DNA, the CDR3 is TGCGCCAGCAGCTTAAACCCCGGGACAGGAGGAGCCTCACCCCTCCACTTT.